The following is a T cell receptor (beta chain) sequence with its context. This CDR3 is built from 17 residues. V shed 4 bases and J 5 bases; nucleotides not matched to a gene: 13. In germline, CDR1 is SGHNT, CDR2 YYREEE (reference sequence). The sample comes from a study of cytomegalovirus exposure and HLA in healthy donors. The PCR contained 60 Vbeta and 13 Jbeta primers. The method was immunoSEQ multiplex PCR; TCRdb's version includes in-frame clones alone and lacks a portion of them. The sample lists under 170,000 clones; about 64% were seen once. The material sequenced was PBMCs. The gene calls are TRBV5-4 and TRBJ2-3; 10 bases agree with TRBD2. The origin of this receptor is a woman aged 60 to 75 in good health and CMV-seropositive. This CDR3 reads CASSPRAGGRTIDTQYF. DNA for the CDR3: TGTGCCAGCAGCCCCAGAGCGGGAGGGAGAACCATAGATACGCAGTATTTT.